The sequence of this T cell receptor beta chain was determined in a study of beta chain features in type 1 diabetes. Sorted populations all exceeded 95% purity. Study results and limitations: In the patient group, naive, central memory and Treg TCRB repertoires seemed more alike than in the healthy donor group.

On this clone: The antigen remains unidentified.

Every isolated RNA sample was fully reverse transcribed, so sequencing captured expressed TCRB transcripts. Assay used: immunoSEQ multiplex PCR; TCRdb lists only in-frame clones, some missing. The sample includes 350,000 to 450,000 clones, approximately 13% of them seen just once. The sequence was obtained from a man aged 25 to 40 in good health. The sequenced sample was naive CD4+ T cells from blood.

The CDR3, as DNA: TGCAGCGTTCTGCCGGGACAGGGGGAGACCCAGTACTTC. Amino acid sequence: CSVLPGQGETQYF. The chain uses TRBV29-1 and TRBJ2-5; the match to TRBD1 covers 10 bases. The CDR3 consists of 13 residues. Germline V gene data show CDR1 as SQVTM and CDR2 as ANQGSEA. Losses at the gene ends were 5 bases for V and 5 bases for J; bases not matched to a gene: 5.